The text below deals with one T cell receptor beta chain. This clonotype was observed at least ten times. It has no known antigen specificity. No much larger clonotype is one base removed from it; base qualities were not supplied. This specimen comes from a study of T cells in Graves' hyperthyroidism and ophthalmopathy (dated by TCRdb to the late 2010s). At the level of the whole study: Peripheral blood samples were taken at initial diagnosis, before any treatment was given. To identify TCR V-J signatures that set the groups apart, the researchers used a discovery cohort of roughly 100 patients, made up of 40 to 45 with Graves' ophthalmopathy and 57 with stable Graves' hyperthyroidism. Prospective prediction of ophthalmopathy was tested in an independent validation cohort of under 20 hyperthyroidism patients and some 17 patients who later progressed to ophthalmopathy. The 95 to 100 discovery patients were divided at random into training and test sets in a 7:3 ratio. In addition, the study compared T-cell repertoires in thyroid tissue and in blood from five to seven Graves' hyperthyroidism patients. After blood sampling, hyperthyroidism patients were treated with methimazole at a starting dose of 30 mg daily, and ophthalmopathy patients were treated with high-dose intravenous methylprednisolone. The paper reports TCR Vbeta CDR3 sequencing of approximately 140 peripheral blood samples: around 41 ophthalmopathy, about 75 hyperthyroidism and around 17 progressor patients.

The CDR3 runs 13 amino acids, cysteine and phenylalanine included. Solely the CDR3 DNA is kept, with 39 bases framed from the first base. From the germline V gene (reference sequence), CDR1 is DFQATT and CDR2 is SNEGSKA. Trimming removed 3 bases from V and 1 base from J, leaving 7 bases between the germline ends. Ophthalmopathy patients had moderately to severely active disease, Clinical Activity Score of at least 3, NOSPECS grade of at least 4, and duration under 3 months. The study excluded patients with uncontrolled infections, other autoimmune diseases, pregnancy or lactation. Diagnoses were established on the basis of clinical symptoms, serum thyroxine and TRAb, thyroid ultrasound, and orbital computed tomography. Ficoll-Paque density gradient centrifugation was used to isolate PBMCs from around 10 ml of fresh peripheral blood. Total RNA was extracted using Trizol reagent, and RNA quality was assessed on an Agilent 2100 Bioanalyzer.

The TCR beta CDR3 regions were amplified from RNA transcripts. For the first round of RT-PCR on the TCR CDR3, the HTBI primer set was used together with the Qiagen OneStep RT-PCR kit. Libraries were constructed in a second round of multiplex PCR, after which size selection and purification were carried out. Libraries were sequenced paired-end with 100 bp reads on an Illumina HiSeq2000. Per the authors' processing: SOAPnuke was used to process the raw data, with reads discarded if the reads contained adapters or uncalled bases, had a mean Phred below 15, or lacked an exact constant-primer or identifier match. COPE v1.2.5 was used to merge high-quality paired reads, and clonotypes were defined as unique nucleotide sequences. MiTCR v1.1 was used to align clonotypes to the IMGT TRBV, TRBD and TRBJ reference segments. Analysis was restricted to V-J combinations with a frequency above 0.0001, which covered just over 98% of repertoires. A TCS score was defined as the ratio of F50 (clonal expansion) to E x V (chaos), with BLOSUM62-based TCRdist applied between CDR3 peptides within each V-J. Welch's t-statistics and random forest reduced fewer than 600 V-J features to 13, which were used in a naive Bayes classifier (R e1071). TCRdb reprocessed the public reads (quality trimming at Q25 with fastp, clone calling with MiXCR) and kept in-frame beta chains. Each entry merges the rows of one CDR3 protein and shows their most common DNA and genes. The V and J calls and clone size come from TCRdb's table, not from the authors' own analysis. The sample includes around 350,000 distinct CDR3 sequences, with approximately 14% observed a single time. Of the sample, approximately 19% falls within the top ten clones.

General conclusions and limits of the study: A model built on a 13 V-J signature distinguished ophthalmopathy from stable hyperthyroidism, reaching roughly 88% sensitivity and 81.08% specificity in cross-validation and 80%/75% in testing. Blood samples also contained most of the expanded thyroid clonotypes (frequency above 0.001), which suggests that blood repertoires may reflect thyroid immune responses. In validation, progression to ophthalmopathy was predicted by the model with 70.59% sensitivity and around 76% specificity, a median of 6.5 months before onset. No statistical method was used to fix the sample size in advance, and group allocation was not hidden from the investigators.

The material sequenced was blood. The source of this sequence is a woman in her sixties or seventies with Graves' ophthalmopathy. The receptor chain draws on TRBV20-1 and TRBJ1-5; the D gene is unclear. The CDR3 in this case is CSASWASNQPQHF. The DNA sequence is as follows: TGCAGTGCTAGCTGGGCAAGCAATCAGCCCCAGCATTTT.